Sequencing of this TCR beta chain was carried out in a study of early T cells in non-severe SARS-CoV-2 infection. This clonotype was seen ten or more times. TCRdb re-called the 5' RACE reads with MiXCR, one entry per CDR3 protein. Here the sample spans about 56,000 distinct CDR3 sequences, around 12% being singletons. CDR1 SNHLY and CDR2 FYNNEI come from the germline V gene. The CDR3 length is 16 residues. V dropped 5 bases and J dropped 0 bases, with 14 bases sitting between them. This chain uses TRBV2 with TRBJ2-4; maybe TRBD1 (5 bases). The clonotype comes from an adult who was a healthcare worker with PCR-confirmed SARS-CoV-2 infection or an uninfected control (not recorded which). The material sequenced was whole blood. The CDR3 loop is CASSPRGNVAKNIQYF. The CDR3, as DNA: TGTGCCAGCAGTCCTAGGGGCAATGTAGCCAAAAACATTCAGTACTTC.